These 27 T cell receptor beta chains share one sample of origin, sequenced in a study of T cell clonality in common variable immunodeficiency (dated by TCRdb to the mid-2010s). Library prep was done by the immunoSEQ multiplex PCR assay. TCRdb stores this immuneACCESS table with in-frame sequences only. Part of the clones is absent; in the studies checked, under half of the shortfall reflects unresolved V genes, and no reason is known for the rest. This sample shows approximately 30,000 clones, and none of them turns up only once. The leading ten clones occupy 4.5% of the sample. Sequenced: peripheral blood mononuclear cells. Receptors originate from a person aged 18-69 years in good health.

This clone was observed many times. The CDR3 reads CASSGAAGGLSGELFF. The CDR3 DNA, read in part, is TGTGCCAGCAGTGGAGCGGCGGGAGGGCTCAGCGGGGAG. The J gene is TRBJ2-2, the V gene TRBV2; 9 nucleotides align to TRBD2. The read stops 3 residues short of the end of the CDR3; the missing end is completed from the germline J gene. The CDR3 is 16 residues long. The junction had 10 bases not matched to a gene; V was cut back by 4 bases and J by 7 bases. Germline V gene data show CDR1 as SNHLY and CDR2 as FYNNEI. Combining the CDR3 with reference TRBV2 and TRBJ2-2 gives the whole variable domain EPEVTQTPSHQVTQMGQEVILRCVPISNHLYFYWYRQILGQKVEFLVSFYNNEISEKSEIFDDQFSVERPDGSNFTLKIRSTKLEDSAMYFCASSGAAGGLSGELFFGEGSRLTVL.

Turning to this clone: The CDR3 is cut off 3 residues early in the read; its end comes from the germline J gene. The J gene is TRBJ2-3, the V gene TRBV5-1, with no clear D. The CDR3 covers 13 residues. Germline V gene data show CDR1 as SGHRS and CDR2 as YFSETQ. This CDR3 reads CASSFRMQETQYF. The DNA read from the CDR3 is TGCGCCAGCAGCTTCAGGATGCAAGAGACG. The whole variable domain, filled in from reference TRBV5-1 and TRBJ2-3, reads KAGVTQTPRYLIKTRGQQVTLSCSPISGHRSVSWYQQTPGQGLQFLFEYFSETQRNKGNFPGRFSGRQFSNSRSEMNVSTLELGDSALYLCASSFRMQETQYFGPGTRLTVL.

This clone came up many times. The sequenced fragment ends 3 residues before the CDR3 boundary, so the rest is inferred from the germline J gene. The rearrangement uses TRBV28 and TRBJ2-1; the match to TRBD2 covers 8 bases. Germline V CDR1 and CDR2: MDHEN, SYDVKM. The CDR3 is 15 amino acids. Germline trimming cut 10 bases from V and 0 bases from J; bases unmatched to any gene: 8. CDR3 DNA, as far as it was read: TGTGCCATCGAAGCGGGAGAAAACTCCTACAATGAG. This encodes CAIEAGENSYNE. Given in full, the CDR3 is CAIEAGENSYNEQFF.

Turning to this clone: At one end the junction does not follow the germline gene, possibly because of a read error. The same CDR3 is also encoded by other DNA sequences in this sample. The CDR3 reads CASRTGVAGNTIYF. CDR3 DNA, as far as it was read: TGTGCCAGCAGGACAGGGGTTGCGGGAAACACA. V is TRBV2 and J is TRBJ1-3, with 8 bases fitting TRBD1. Read sequence stops 3 residues before the CDR3 end, and the germline J gene provides the missing end. The CDR3 extends over 14 amino acids. Germline assignment: CDR1 SNHLY and CDR2 FYNNEI.

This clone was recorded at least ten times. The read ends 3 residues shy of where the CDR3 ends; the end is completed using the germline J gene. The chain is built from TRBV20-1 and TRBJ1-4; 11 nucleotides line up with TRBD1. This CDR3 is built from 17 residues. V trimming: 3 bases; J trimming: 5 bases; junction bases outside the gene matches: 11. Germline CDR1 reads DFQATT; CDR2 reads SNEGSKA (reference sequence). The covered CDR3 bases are TGCAGTGCTAGTGATCGGACAGGGGGCCGTAGCAATGAAAAA. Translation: CSASDRTGGRSNEK. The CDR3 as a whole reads CSASDRTGGRSNEKLFF.

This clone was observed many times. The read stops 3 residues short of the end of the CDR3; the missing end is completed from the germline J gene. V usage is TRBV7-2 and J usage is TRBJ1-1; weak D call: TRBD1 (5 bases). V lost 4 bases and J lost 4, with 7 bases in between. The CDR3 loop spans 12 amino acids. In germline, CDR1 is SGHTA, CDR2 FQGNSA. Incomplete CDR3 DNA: TGTGCCAGCAGCTCGACAGCCACTGAA. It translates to CASSSTATE. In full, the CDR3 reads CASSSTATEAFF.

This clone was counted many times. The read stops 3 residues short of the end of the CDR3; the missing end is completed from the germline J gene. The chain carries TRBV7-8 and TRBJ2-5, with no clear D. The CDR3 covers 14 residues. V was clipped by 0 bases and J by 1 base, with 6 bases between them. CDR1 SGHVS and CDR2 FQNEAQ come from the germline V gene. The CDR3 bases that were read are TGTGCCAGCAGCTTAGCTACCGGCCAAGAGACC. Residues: CASSLATGQET. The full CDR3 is CASSLATGQETQYF.

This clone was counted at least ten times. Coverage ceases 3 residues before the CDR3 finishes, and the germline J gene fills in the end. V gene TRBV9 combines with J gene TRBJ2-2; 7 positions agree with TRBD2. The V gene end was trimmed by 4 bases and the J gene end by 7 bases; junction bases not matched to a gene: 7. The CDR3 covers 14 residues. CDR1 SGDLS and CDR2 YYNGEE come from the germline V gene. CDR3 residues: CASSPRRELGELFF. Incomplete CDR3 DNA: TGTGCCAGCAGCCCTAGGCGGGAGCTCGGGGAG.

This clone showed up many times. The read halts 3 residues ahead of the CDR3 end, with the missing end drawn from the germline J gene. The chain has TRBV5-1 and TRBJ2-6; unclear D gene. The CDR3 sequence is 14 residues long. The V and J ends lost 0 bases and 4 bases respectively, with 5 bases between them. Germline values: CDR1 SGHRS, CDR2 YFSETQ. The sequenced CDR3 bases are TGCGCCAGCAGCTTGGTCCAGGGGGCCAACGTC. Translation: CASSLVQGANV. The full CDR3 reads CASSLVQGANVLTF.

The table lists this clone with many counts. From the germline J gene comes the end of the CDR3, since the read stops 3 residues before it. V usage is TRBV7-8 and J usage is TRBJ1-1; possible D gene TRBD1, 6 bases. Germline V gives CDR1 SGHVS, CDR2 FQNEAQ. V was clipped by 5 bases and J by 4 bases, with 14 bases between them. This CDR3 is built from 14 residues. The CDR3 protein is CASSAGAISTEAFF. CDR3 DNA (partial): TGTGCCAGCAGCGCAGGGGCCATAAGCACTGAA.

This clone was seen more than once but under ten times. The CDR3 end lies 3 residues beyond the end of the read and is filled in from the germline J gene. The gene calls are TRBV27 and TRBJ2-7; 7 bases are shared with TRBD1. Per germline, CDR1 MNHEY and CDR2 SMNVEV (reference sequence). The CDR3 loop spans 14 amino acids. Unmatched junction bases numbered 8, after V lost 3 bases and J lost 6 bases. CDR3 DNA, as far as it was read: TGTGCCAGCAGTTTTAGTAGACAGGGCCGCGAG. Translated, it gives CASSFSRQGRE. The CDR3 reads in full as CASSFSRQGREQYF.

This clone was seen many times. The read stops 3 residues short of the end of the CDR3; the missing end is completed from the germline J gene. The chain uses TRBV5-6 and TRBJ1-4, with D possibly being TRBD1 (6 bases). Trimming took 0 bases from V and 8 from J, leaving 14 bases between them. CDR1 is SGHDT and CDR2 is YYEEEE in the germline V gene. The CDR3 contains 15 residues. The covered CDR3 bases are TGTGCCAGCAGCTTGGGGCGGGGGCAGCAGGAAAAA. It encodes CASSLGRGQQEK. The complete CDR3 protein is CASSLGRGQQEKLFF.

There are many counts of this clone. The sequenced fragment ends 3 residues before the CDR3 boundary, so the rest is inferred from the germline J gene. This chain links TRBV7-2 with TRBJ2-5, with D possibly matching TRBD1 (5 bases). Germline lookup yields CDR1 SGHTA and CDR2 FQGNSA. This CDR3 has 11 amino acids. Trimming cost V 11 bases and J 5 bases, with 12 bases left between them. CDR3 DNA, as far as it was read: TGTGCCTCCGGGCAGGGTGAGACC. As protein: CASGQGET. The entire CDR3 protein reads CASGQGETQYF.

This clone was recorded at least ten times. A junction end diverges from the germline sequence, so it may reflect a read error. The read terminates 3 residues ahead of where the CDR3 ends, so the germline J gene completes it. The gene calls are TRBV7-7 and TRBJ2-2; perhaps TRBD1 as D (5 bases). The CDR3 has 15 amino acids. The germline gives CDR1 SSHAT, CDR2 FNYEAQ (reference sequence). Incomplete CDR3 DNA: TGTGCTAGCAGCTCCGGGCGACAGAGCACCGGGGAG. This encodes CASSSGRQSTGE. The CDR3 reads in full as CASSSGRQSTGELFF.

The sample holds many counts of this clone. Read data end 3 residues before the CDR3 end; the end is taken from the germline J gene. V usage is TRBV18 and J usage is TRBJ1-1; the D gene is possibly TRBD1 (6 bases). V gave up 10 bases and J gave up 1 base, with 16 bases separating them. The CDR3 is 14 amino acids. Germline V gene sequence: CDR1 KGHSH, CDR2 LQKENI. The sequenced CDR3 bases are TGTGCCACCACACCGGGGGCAGAGAACACTGAA. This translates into CATTPGAENTE. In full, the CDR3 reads CATTPGAENTEAFF.

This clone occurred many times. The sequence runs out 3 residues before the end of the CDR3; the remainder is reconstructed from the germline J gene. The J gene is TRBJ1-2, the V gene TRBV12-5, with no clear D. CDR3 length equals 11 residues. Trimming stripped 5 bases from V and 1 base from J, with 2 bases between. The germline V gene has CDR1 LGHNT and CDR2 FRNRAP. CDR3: CASGLNYGYTF. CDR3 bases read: TGTGCTAGTGGTCTTAACTATGGC.

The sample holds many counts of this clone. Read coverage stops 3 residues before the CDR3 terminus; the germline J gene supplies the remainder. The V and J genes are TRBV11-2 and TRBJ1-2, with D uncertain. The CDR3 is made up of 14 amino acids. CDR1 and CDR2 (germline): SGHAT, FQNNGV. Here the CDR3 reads CASSADTDGGGYTF. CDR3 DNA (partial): TGTGCCAGCAGCGCCGACACAGACGGAGGCGGC.

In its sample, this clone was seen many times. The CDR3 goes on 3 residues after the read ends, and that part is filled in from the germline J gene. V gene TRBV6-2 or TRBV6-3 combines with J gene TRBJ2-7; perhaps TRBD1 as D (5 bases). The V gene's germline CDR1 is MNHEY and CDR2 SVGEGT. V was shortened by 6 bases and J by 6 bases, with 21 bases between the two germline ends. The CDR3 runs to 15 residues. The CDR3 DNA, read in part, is TGTGCCAGCAGCGCAGACAGAACCTTGGGCCCCGAG. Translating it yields CASSADRTLGPE. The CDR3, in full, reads CASSADRTLGPEQYF.

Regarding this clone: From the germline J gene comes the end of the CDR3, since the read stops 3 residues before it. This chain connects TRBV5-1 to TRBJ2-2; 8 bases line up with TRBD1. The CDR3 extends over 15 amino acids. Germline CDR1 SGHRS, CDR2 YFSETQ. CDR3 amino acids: CASSRETGVNEKLFF. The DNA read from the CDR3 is TGCGCCAGCAGCAGAGAGACAGGGGTAAATGAAAAG.

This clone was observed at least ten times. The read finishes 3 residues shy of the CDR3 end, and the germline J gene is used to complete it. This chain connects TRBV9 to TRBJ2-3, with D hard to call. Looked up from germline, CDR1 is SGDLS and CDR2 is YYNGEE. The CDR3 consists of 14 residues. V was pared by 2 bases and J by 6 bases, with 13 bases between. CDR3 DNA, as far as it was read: TGTGCCAGCAGCGTTTTAAGCGTTGGGGATACG. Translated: CASSVLSVGDT. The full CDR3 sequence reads CASSVLSVGDTQYF. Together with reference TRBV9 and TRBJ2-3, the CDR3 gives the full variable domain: DSGVTQTPKHLITATGQRVTLRCSPRSGDLSVYWYQQSLDQGLQFLIQYYNGEERAKGNILERFSAQQFPDLHSELNLSSLELGDSALYFCASSVLSVGDTQYFGPGTRLTVL.

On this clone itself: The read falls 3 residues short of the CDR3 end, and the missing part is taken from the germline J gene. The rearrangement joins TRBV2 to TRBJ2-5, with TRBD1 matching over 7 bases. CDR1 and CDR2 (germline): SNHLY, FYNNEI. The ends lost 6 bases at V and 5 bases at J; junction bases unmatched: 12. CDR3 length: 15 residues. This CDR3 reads CASRVRQGSRETQYF. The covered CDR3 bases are TGTGCCAGCAGGGTCAGACAGGGAAGTAGGGAGACC.

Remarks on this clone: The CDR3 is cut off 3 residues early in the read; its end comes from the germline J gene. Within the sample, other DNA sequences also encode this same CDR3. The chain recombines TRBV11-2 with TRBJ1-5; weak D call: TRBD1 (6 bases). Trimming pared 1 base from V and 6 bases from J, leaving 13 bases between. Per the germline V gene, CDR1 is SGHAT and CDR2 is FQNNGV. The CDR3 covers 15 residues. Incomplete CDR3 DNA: TGTGCCAGCAGCTTAGGGACAGTGCGATCTCAGCCC. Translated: CASSLGTVRSQP. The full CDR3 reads CASSLGTVRSQPQHF. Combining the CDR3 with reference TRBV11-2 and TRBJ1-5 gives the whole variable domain EAGVAQSPRYKIIEKRQSVAFWCNPISGHATLYWYQQILGQGPKLLIQFQNNGVVDDSQLPKDRFSAERLKGVDSTLKIQPAKLEDSAVYLCASSLGTVRSQPQHFGDGTRLSIL.

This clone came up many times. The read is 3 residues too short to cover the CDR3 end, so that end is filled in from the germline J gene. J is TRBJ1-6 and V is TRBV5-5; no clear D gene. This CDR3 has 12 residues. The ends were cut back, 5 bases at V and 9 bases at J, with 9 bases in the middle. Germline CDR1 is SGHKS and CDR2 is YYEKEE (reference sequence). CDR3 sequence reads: CASRIAGSPLHF. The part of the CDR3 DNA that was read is TGTGCCAGCAGGATCGCGGGTTCACCC.

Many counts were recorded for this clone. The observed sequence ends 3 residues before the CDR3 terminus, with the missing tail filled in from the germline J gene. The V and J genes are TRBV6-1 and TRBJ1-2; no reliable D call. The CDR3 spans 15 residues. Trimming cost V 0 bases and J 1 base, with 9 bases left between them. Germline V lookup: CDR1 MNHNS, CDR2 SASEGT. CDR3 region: CASSEAVAVNYGYTF. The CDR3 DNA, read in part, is TGTGCCAGCAGTGAAGCGGTAGCAGTTAACTATGGC.

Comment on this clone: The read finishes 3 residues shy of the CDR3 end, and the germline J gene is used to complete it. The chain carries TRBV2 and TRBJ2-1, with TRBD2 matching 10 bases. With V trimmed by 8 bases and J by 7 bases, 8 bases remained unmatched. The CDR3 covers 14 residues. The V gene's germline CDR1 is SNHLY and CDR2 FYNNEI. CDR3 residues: CASREREGRNEQFF. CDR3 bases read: TGTGCCAGCCGGGAGCGGGAGGGCCGGAATGAG.

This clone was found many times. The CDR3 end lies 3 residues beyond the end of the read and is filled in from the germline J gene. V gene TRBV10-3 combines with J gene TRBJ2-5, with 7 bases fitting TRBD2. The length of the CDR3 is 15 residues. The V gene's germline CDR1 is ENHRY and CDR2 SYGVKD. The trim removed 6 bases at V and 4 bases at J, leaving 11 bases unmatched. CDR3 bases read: TGTGCCATCAGGGAAATAAGCGGGAACCCAGAGACC. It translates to CAIREISGNPET. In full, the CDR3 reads CAIREISGNPETQYF.

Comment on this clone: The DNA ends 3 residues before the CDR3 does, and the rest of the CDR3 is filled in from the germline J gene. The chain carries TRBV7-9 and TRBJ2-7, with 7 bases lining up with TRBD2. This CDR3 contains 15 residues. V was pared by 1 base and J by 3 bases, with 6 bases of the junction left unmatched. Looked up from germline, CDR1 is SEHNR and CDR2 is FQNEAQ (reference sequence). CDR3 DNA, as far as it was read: TGTGCCAGCAGCTTAGTCGGTCTAGCGGACTACGAG. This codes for CASSLVGLADYE. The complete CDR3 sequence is CASSLVGLADYEQYF.